A selection of T cell receptor beta chains follows, all from one sample in a study of cytomegalovirus exposure and HLA in healthy donors. Sequenced by immunoSEQ multiplex PCR; TCRdb stores in-frame clones only, minus some. The profile shows under 200,000 clones, around four fifths of them singletons. The sequencing input was PBMCs. These TCRs come from a man in his forties in good health and CMV-seropositive. The CDR3 runs from the conserved cysteine through the conserved F or W.

v_gene	j_gene	CDR3aa
TRBV6-5	TRBJ2-1	CASSQGKVEQFF
TRBV7-9	TRBJ1-2	CASSFGQGALGGYTF
TRBV9	TRBJ1-1	CASSGRRGYTEAFF
TRBV6-6	TRBJ2-7	CASSIQGMRGEQYF
TRBV10-3	TRBJ2-7	CAISSTSEGPYEQYF
TRBV7-8	TRBJ2-3	CASSPRAAGGTDTQYF
TRBV18	TRBJ2-2	CASSQPSGSGAGELFF
TRBV5-4	TRBJ2-1	CASSQGGQGASEQFF
TRBV5-1	TRBJ2-3	CASSLESSTDTQYF
TRBV10-1	TRBJ2-1	CASSGTSGRDEQFF
TRBV4-1	TRBJ2-1	CASSQGFSQFF
TRBV28	TRBJ1-5	CASSPFHQPQHF
TRBV4-1	TRBJ2-3	CASSQEGAGGGTDTQYF
TRBV7-8	TRBJ2-7	CASSYRAGPTYEQYF
TRBV18	TRBJ1-2	CASSPPGTGEAYGYTF
TRBV7-2	TRBJ2-7	CASSLDSNGVYEQYF
TRBV15	TRBJ1-5	CATSTQDRMNQPQHF
TRBV25-1	TRBJ1-1	CASSASKIMNTEAFF
TRBV6-5	TRBJ1-5	CASRDTGRDNQPQHF
TRBV13	TRBJ1-2	CASRKTGTNYGYTF
TRBV6-6	TRBJ2-5	CASSYGHRVEETQYF
TRBV25-1	TRBJ2-3	CASSEGRVITDTQYF
TRBV5-4	TRBJ2-3	CASSLVSGATDTQYF
TRBV7-9	TRBJ2-7	CASSPPGSHSYEQYF
TRBV6-5	TRBJ2-5	CASSPVQETQYF
TRBV5-4	TRBJ1-2	CASSHDRGRLGGTF
TRBV6-1	NA	CASSEFAGGYEQYF
TRBV5-6	TRBJ1-2	CASSWTDGSYTF
TRBV18	TRBJ2-1	CASSPTGGYDNEQFF
TRBV7-9	TRBJ1-4	CSSSLATGESEKLFF
TRBV7-2	TRBJ2-4	CASSLPRGIQYF
TRBV10-2	TRBJ2-7	CASSEGGSGREQYF
TRBV16	TRBJ2-7	CASSQSGLAGVFYEQYF
TRBV7-9	TRBJ2-5	CASSSTGTGVKYF
TRBV15	TRBJ1-1	CATKWTGGGRTEAFF
TRBV6-5	TRBJ2-1	CASSYPPVEQFF
TRBV4-2	TRBJ2-5	CASSQGTSGQETQYF
TRBV18	TRBJ1-2	CASSPPHNYGYTF
TRBV28	TRBJ1-2	CASSRGNYGYTF
TRBV6-6	TRBJ1-5	CASTMSGGADQPQHF